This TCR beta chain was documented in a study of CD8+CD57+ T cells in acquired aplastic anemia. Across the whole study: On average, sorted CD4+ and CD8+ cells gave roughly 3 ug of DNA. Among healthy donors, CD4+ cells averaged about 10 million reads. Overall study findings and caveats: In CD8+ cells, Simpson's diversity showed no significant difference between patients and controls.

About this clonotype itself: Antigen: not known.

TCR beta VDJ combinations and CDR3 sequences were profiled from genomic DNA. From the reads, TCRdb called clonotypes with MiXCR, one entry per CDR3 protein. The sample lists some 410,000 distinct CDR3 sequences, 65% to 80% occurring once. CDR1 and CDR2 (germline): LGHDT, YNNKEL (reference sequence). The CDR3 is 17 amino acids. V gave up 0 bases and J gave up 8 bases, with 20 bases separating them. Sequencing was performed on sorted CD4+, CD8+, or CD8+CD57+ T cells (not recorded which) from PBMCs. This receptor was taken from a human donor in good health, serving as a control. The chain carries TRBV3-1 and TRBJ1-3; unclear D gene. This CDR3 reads CASSQDSPGVIGDTIYF. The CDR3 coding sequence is TGTGCCAGCAGCCAAGATTCACCAGGTGTGATCGGAGACACCATATATTTT.